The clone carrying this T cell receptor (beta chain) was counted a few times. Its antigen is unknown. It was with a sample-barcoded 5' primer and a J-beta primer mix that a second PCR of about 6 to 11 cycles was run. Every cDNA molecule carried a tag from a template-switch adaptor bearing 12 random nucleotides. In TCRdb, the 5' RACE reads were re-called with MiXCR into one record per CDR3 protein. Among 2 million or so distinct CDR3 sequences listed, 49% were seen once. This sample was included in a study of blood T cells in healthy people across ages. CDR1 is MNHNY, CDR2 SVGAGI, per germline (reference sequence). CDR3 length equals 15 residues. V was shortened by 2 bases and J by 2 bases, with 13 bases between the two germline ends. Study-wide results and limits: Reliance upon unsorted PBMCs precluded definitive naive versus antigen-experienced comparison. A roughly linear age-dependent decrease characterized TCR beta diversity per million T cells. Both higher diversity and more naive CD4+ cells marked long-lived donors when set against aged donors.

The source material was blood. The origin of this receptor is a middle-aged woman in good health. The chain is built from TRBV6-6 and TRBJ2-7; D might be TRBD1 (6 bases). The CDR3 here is CASSYGQGQTYEQYF. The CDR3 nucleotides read TGTGCCAGCAGTTACGGGCAGGGGCAGACCTACGAGCAGTACTTC.